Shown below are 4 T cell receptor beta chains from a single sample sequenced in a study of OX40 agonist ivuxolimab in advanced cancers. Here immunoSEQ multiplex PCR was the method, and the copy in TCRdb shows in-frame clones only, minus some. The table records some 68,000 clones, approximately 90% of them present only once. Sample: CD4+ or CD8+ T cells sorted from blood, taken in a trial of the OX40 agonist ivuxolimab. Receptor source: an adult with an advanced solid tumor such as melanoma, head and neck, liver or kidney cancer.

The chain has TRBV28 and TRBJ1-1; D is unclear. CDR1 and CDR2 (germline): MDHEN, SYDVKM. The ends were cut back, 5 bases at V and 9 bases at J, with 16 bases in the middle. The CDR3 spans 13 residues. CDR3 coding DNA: TGTGCCAGCAGTCCACCCGGTGAACTAAAAGCTTTCTTT. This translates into CASSPPGELKAFF.

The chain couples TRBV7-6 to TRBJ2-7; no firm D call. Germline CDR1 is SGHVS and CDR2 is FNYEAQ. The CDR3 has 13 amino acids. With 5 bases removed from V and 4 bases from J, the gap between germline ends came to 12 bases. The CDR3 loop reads CASSAVQAYEQYF. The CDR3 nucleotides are TGTGCCAGCAGCGCAGTCCAGGCGTACGAGCAGTACTTC.

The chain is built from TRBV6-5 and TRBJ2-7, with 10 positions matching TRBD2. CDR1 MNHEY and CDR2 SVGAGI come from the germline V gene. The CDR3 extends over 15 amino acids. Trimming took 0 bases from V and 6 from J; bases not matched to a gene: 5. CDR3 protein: CASSYSRASGSEQYF. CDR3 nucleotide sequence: TGTGCCAGCAGTTACTCTAGGGCTAGCGGGAGCGAGCAGTACTTC.

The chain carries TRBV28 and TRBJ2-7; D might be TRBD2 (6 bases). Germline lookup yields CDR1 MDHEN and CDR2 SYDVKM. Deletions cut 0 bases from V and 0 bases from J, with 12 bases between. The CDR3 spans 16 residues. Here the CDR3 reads CASSLWAGGSSYEQYF. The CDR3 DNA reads TGTGCCAGCAGTTTATGGGCAGGAGGGAGCTCCTACGAGCAGTACTTC.